These T cell receptor beta chains were read from a single sample in a study of T cell responses to AZD1222 COVID-19 vaccine. The assay was immunoSEQ multiplex PCR, and TCRdb's table has in-frame clones only and misses some. The table shows 90,000 to 120,000 clones, with 70% to 90% occurring only once. This sample comprised peripheral blood, obtained 28 days after the second AZD1222 dose. The source is an adult who received the AZD1222 COVID-19 vaccine. The CDR3 runs from the conserved cysteine through the conserved F or W. Fields, in order: D gene, V gene, J gene, clone size, CDR3 length, CDR3 DNA, CDR3 protein. D genes are given only for firm matches. Rows may omit the clone size; those that give it use once, few, many or a size class.

d_gene: .
v_gene: TRBV18
j_gene: TRBJ2-3
abundance: .
len: 15
CDR3nt: TGTGCCAGCTCACCACCCCGGAGATTCACAGATACGCAGTATTTT
CDR3aa: CASSPPRRFTDTQYF

d_gene: .
v_gene: TRBV3-1/TRBV3-2
j_gene: TRBJ1-5
abundance: .
len: 13
CDR3nt: TGTGCCAGCAGCCAAGCAGTGAATCAGCCCCAGCATTTT
CDR3aa: CASSQAVNQPQHF

d_gene: .
v_gene: TRBV6-5
j_gene: TRBJ2-3
abundance: .
len: 16
CDR3nt: TGTGCCAGCAGTTACTCGAGCGGACTTAGGGAGGATACGCAGTATTTT
CDR3aa: CASSYSSGLREDTQYF

d_gene: TRBD2
v_gene: TRBV9
j_gene: TRBJ2-7
abundance: .
len: 14
CDR3nt: TGTGCCAGCAGCCCAGAGGGGACTAGCCGCGAGCAGTACTTC
CDR3aa: CASSPEGTSREQYF

d_gene: .
v_gene: TRBV27
j_gene: TRBJ2-1
abundance: .
len: 14
CDR3nt: TGTGCCAGCAGGGTCCAGGGTTTGCACAATGAGCAGTTCTTC
CDR3aa: CASRVQGLHNEQFF

d_gene: TRBD1
v_gene: TRBV19
j_gene: TRBJ1-1
abundance: .
len: 15
CDR3nt: TGTGCCAGTAGTACATTAGGGACAGGATACACTGAAGCTTTCTTT
CDR3aa: CASSTLGTGYTEAFF

d_gene: .
v_gene: TRBV20-1
j_gene: TRBJ2-7
abundance: .
len: 10
CDR3nt: TGCAGTGCTAGAATGGACGAGCAGTACTTC
CDR3aa: CSARMDEQYF

d_gene: .
v_gene: TRBV10-3
j_gene: TRBJ2-1
abundance: .
len: 16
CDR3nt: TGTGCCATCAGTGACGATGGCGGGAAGCTAGACAATGAGCAGTTCTTC
CDR3aa: CAISDDGGKLDNEQFF

d_gene: .
v_gene: TRBV11-3
j_gene: TRBJ2-3
abundance: .
len: 16
CDR3nt: TGTGCCAGCAGCTTACGAAGCAACCCGGGAACCGATACGCAGTATTTT
CDR3aa: CASSLRSNPGTDTQYF

d_gene: .
v_gene: TRBV5-4
j_gene: TRBJ1-2
abundance: once
len: 12
CDR3nt: TGTGCCAGCAGCTTGGGGACCTATGGCTACACCTTC
CDR3aa: CASSLGTYGYTF

d_gene: TRBD2
v_gene: TRBV5-8
j_gene: TRBJ2-5
abundance: .
len: 16
CDR3nt: TGTGCCAGCAGCACCGGACTAGCGGGGATCCAAGAGACCCAGTACTTC
CDR3aa: CASSTGLAGIQETQYF

d_gene: TRBD1
v_gene: TRBV10-3
j_gene: TRBJ2-7
abundance: .
len: 12
CDR3nt: TGTGCCATCAGCAGGACAGGGTACGAGCAGTACTTC
CDR3aa: CAISRTGYEQYF

d_gene: .
v_gene: TRBV10-1
j_gene: TRBJ1-1
abundance: .
len: 12
CDR3nt: TGCGCCAGCAGTGACGGGCTCGCTGAAGCTTTCTTT
CDR3aa: CASSDGLAEAFF

d_gene: .
v_gene: TRBV7-8
j_gene: TRBJ2-5
abundance: .
len: 14
CDR3nt: TGTGCCAGCAGCTTAGTATGGGGTGGGGAGACCCAGTACTTC
CDR3aa: CASSLVWGGETQYF

d_gene: .
v_gene: TRBV19
j_gene: TRBJ1-4
abundance: .
len: 14
CDR3nt: TGTGCCAGTAGAACCGGGTTGTCTAATGAAAAACTGTTTTTT
CDR3aa: CASRTGLSNEKLFF

d_gene: TRBD2
v_gene: TRBV3-1/TRBV3-2
j_gene: TRBJ2-2
abundance: .
len: 16
CDR3nt: TGTGCCAGCAGTGGGACTAGCGGGACCAAAACCGGGGAGCTGTTTTTT
CDR3aa: CASSGTSGTKTGELFF

d_gene: .
v_gene: TRBV4-2
j_gene: TRBJ1-2
abundance: .
len: 14
CDR3nt: TGTGCCAGCAGCCAAGCAGGGAATAACTATGGCTACACCTTC
CDR3aa: CASSQAGNNYGYTF